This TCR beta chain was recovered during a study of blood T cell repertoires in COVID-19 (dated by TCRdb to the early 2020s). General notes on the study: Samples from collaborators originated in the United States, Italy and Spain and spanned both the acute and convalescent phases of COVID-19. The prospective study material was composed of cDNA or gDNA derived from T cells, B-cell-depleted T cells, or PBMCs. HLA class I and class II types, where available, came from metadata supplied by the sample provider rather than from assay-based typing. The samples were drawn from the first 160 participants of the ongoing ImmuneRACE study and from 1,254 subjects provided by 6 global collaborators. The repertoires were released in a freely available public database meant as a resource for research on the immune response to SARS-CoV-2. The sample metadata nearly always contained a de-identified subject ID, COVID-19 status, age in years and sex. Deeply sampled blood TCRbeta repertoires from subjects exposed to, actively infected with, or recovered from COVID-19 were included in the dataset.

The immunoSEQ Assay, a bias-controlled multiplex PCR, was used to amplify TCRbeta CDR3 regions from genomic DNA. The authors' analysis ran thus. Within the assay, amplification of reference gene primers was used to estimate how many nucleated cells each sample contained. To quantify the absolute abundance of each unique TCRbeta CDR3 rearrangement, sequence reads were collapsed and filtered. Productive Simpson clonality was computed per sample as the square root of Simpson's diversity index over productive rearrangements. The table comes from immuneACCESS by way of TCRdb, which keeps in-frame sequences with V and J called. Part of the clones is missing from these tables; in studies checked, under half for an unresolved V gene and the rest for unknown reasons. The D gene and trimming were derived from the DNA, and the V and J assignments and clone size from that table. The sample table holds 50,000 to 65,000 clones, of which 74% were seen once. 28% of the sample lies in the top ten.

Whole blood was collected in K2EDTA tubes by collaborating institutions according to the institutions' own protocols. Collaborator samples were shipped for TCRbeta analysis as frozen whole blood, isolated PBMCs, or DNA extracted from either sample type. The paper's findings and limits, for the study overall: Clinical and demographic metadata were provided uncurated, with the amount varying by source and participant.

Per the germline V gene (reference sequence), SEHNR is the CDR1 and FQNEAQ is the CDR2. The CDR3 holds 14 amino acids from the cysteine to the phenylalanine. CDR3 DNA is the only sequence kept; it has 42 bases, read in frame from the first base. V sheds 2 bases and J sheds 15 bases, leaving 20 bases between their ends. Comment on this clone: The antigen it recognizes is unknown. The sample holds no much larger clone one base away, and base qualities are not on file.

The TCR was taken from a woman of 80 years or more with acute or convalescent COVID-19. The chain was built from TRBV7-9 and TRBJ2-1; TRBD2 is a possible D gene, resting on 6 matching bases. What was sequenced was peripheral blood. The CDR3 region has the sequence CASSLPSASGALFF. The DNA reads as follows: TGTGCCAGCAGCTTACCCTCGGCATCGGGAGCTCTGTTCTTC.